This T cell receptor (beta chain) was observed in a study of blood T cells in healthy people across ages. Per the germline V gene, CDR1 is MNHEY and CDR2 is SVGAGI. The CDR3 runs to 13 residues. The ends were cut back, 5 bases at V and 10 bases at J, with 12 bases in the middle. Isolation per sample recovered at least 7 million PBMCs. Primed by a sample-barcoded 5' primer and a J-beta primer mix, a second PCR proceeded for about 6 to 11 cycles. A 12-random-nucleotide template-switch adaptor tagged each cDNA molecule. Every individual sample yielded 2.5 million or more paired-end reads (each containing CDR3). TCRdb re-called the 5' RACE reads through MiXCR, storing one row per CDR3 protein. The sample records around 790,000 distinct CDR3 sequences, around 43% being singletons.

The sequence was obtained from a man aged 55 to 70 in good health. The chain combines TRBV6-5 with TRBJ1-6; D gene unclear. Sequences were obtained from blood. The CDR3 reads CASSTTIASPLHF. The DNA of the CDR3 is TGTGCCAGCAGTACGACAATCGCCTCACCCCTCCACTTT.